The 6 T cell receptor beta chains given below trace back to one sample, sequenced in a study of cytomegalovirus exposure and HLA in healthy donors. The PCR ran on 60 Vbeta and 13 Jbeta primers. Assay: immunoSEQ multiplex PCR; the TCRdb copy retains only in-frame clones and omits some. The table lists roughly 200,000 clones, around 77% of them singletons, with approximately 3% in the top ten. Sequencing was done on a sample of PBMCs. These receptor sequences come from a woman in her 30s in good health and CMV-seronegative.

V is TRBV15 and J is TRBJ2-7; 7 bases are a match to TRBD2. With 0 bases clipped from V and 5 bases from J, the junction kept 4 bases outside the gene matches. From germline, CDR1 is LNHNV and CDR2 YYDKDF (reference sequence). The CDR3 has 14 residues. The CDR3 coding sequence is TGTGCCACCAGCAGAGACGGGGGGTCCCACGAGCAGTACTTC. Amino acid sequence: CATSRDGGSHEQYF.

The sample holds a few counts of this clone. This chain uses TRBV19 with TRBJ1-6; the D is unclear. With 4 bases removed from V and 4 bases from J, the gap between germline ends came to 14 bases. The CDR3 covers 16 residues. Germline lookup yields CDR1 LNHDA and CDR2 SQIVND (reference sequence). This chain's CDR3 is CASSRTGRPYNSPLHF. CDR3 sequence (DNA): TGTGCCAGTAGTAGGACCGGGAGGCCTTATAATTCACCCCTCCACTTT.

The rearrangement uses TRBV6-5 and TRBJ2-3, with 9 bases lining up with TRBD1. V was pared by 6 bases and J by 4 bases, with 8 bases of the junction left unmatched. Germline V gene sequence: CDR1 MNHEY, CDR2 SVGAGI. CDR3 length: 15 residues. This CDR3 reads CASRRTGVPADTQYF. The CDR3 bases are TGTGCCAGCAGAAGGACAGGGGTTCCCGCAGATACGCAGTATTTT.

The V and J genes are TRBV30 and TRBJ1-3; 7 bases align to TRBD2. The end of the DNA is better explained by TRBJ2-2, so the J call may be wrong. CDR3 length equals 14 residues. The germline V gene encodes CDR1 GTSNPN and CDR2 SVGIG (reference sequence). CDR3 sequence (DNA): TGTGCCTGGAGTCCCCTGCGGGGGACCGGGGAGCTGTTTTTT. It codes for CAWSPLRGTGELFF.

This clone was counted between two and nine times. The genes are TRBV20-1 and TRBJ1-4; no firm D call. This CDR3 is 11 amino acids long. Germline CDR1 is DFQATT and CDR2 is SNEGSKA (reference sequence). Trimming took off 4 bases at V and 7 bases at J, with 7 bases between the two ends. The CDR3 spells CSAKNREKLFF. For the CDR3, the DNA is TGCAGTGCTAAAAATCGTGAAAAACTGTTTTTT.

V is TRBV19 and J is TRBJ2-5, with D tentatively TRBD2 (7 bases). The germline V and J ends were trimmed by 11 bases and 5 bases, with 18 bases remaining between them. CDR1 is LNHDA, CDR2 SQIVND, per germline (reference sequence). The CDR3 runs 13 residues. The CDR3 DNA reads TGTGCCTCGCGACGGGGGGCGAGGGAGACCCAGTACTTC. Protein sequence: CASRRGARETQYF.